This TCR beta chain was documented in a study of CXCR3-negative and CXCR3-positive naive CD8 T cells. General observations from the study: TRB CDR3s of CXCR3-positive naive cells were more hydrophobic than those of CXCR3-negative naive cells. Much lower diversity was found in memory CD8+ cells, while both naive subsets had comparably high diversity. Comparison of naive CXCR3-negative and CXCR3-positive cells revealed similar TRBV-TRBJ usage, while memory cells differed.

On this clonotype: Antigen specificity is unknown.

TRB cDNA was prepared as libraries by UMI-labeled 5' RACE. Reanalyzing the 5' RACE reads, TCRdb keeps one entry per CDR3 protein, without DNA. This sample's table has some 120,000 distinct CDR3 sequences. Within the CD8+ T cell compartment, naive cells were CD45RO-CCR7+CD27+CD95-. The CDR3 is made up of 15 amino acids. The source is a human donor in good health. Some clones in this sample may be carry-over from other donors' samples. The specimen sequenced was naive CXCR3+ CD8+ T cells from blood. As to subset: CD45RO-CCR7+CD27+CD95- naive CD8+ T cells expressing CXCR3 (TNR3+). The genes are TRBV12-3 or TRBV12-4 and TRBJ2-1; TCRdb outputs TRBD1, but without DNA this stays unchecked. CDR3 sequence reads: CASSQTGGTYNEQFF.